Listed below are T cell receptor beta chains from one sample, sequenced in a study of CD8 T cell repertoires and HIV-1 epitope variants. For these TCRs, the target antigens are not known. Method: immunoSEQ multiplex PCR; TCRdb's copy keeps in-frame clones and lacks some. The table has around 5,100 clones, about 66% seen once. Source material: cultured CD8+ T cells derived from PBMCs. Every receptor here comes from a male donor with HIV. CDR3s include the opening cysteine and the closing phenylalanine or tryptophan. Fields, in order: J gene, clone size, D gene, V gene, CDR3 DNA, CDR3 protein. D genes are given only for firm matches. A row's size may be missing; if present it is once, few, many or a size class.

J: TRBJ2-7
size: few
D: .
V: TRBV7-9
DNA: TGTGCCAGCAGCCCCAGAGGTGTCTTGGACGAGCAGTACTTC
CDR3: CASSPRGVLDEQYF

J: TRBJ1-5
size: few
D: .
V: TRBV10-2
DNA: TGCGCCAGCAGGGGGGGGGAGAGCAATCAGCCCCAGCATTTT
CDR3: CASRGGESNQPQHF

J: TRBJ2-3
size: once
D: .
V: TRBV9
DNA: TGTGCCAGCAGCGTAGTAGCGGCCCCCACAGATACGCAGTATTTT
CDR3: CASSVVAAPTDTQYF

J: TRBJ2-2
size: .
D: .
V: TRBV28
DNA: TGTGCCAGCAACTGGGGGTCAGGGGAGCTGTTTTTT
CDR3: CASNWGSGELFF

J: TRBJ2-1
size: .
D: .
V: TRBV11-2
DNA: TGTGCCAGCAGCTTAGACGGTGCCAGTGAGCAGTTCTTC
CDR3: CASSLDGASEQFF

J: TRBJ2-7
size: few
D: TRBD2
V: TRBV19
DNA: TGTGCCAGTAGTATCGGGACTAGCGGATCCACCTACGAGCAGTACTTC
CDR3: CASSIGTSGSTYEQYF

J: TRBJ2-3
size: .
D: .
V: TRBV7-9
DNA: TGTGCCAGCAGCTTAGTTGAGCAGCGCACAGATACGCAGTATTTT
CDR3: CASSLVEQRTDTQYF

J: TRBJ1-1
size: .
D: .
V: TRBV5-1
DNA: TGCGCCAGCAGCGTGGACCCGGGGACTGAAGCTTTCTTT
CDR3: CASSVDPGTEAFF

J: TRBJ2-1
size: few
D: .
V: TRBV28
DNA: TGTGCCAGCAGTTTAACTAGCTTGTACAATGAGCAGTTCTTC
CDR3: CASSLTSLYNEQFF

J: TRBJ2-7
size: .
D: TRBD1
V: TRBV6-5
DNA: TGTGCCAGCAGCATAAGCCCGGGACAGGGCTACGAGCAGTACTTC
CDR3: CASSISPGQGYEQYF

J: TRBJ2-3
size: .
D: .
V: TRBV9
DNA: TGTGCCAGCACCCTAATTAACCCAGGGGCGTATTTT
CDR3: CASTLINPGAYF

J: TRBJ2-1
size: few
D: TRBD2
V: TRBV19
DNA: TGTGCCAGTAGTATGGCGGGGGTTTGGATGGACAATGAGCAGTTCTTC
CDR3: CASSMAGVWMDNEQFF

J: TRBJ2-2
size: .
D: .
V: TRBV27
DNA: TGTGCCAGCTCCTGGGGAAGAGGGCAAAAGGCCGGGGAGCTGTTTTTT
CDR3: CASSWGRGQKAGELFF

J: TRBJ1-4
size: few
D: .
V: TRBV16
DNA: TGTGCCAGCAGCCAATCGAGCGATGAAAAACTGTTTTTT
CDR3: CASSQSSDEKLFF

J: TRBJ2-5
size: .
D: .
V: TRBV27
DNA: TGTGCCAGCAGTAGTCTGGGGGGACAAGAGACCCAGTACTTC
CDR3: CASSSLGGQETQYF

J: TRBJ1-1
size: .
D: .
V: TRBV27
DNA: TGTGCCAGCAGTTCCCTATTTACAGTAAACACTGAAGCTTTCTTT
CDR3: CASSSLFTVNTEAFF

J: TRBJ2-7
size: .
D: TRBD1
V: TRBV7-6
DNA: TGTGCCAGCAGCTTAGGAGGACAGGACGAGCAGTACTTC
CDR3: CASSLGGQDEQYF

J: TRBJ2-7
size: .
D: .
V: TRBV6-5
DNA: TGTGCCAGCAGTTACTCCACGGACGGAATGCAGGGAGAGCAGTACTTC
CDR3: CASSYSTDGMQGEQYF

J: TRBJ2-1
size: .
D: .
V: TRBV10-1
DNA: TGCGCCACCCCGTGGATAAACAATGAGCAGTTCTTC
CDR3: CATPWINNEQFF

J: TRBJ1-4
size: .
D: TRBD1
V: TRBV5-1
DNA: TGCGCCAGCAGCCCGGGACAGACATATGAAAAACTGTTTTTT
CDR3: CASSPGQTYEKLFF